What follows is one T cell receptor (beta chain) and its context. This receptor's antigen is unknown. The CDR3 end shows no conserved phenylalanine or tryptophan, and so a read error is likely. Amplification of TCR beta CDR3 regions was carried out from RNA transcripts. A first-round RT-PCR of the TCR CDR3 used the HTBI primer set with the Qiagen OneStep RT-PCR kit. Libraries were constructed in a second round of multiplex PCR, after which size selection and purification were carried out. Sequencing of the libraries was done on an Illumina HiSeq2000 using paired-end 100 bp reads. The paper's processing steps were these. SOAPnuke was used to process the raw data, throwing out any read that contained adapters or uncalled bases, had a mean Phred below 15, or lacked an exact constant-primer or identifier match. High-quality paired reads were merged using COPE v1.2.5, and each unique nucleotide sequence was defined as a clonotype. Clonotypes were aligned to IMGT TRBV, TRBD and TRBJ reference segments using MiTCR v1.1. The analysis included only V-J combinations with a frequency above 0.0001, which together covered more than 98% of the repertoires. A TCS score was defined as the ratio between F50 (clonal expansion) and ExV (chaos), using BLOSUM62-based TCRdist between CDR3 peptides within each V-J. Welch's t-statistics and random forest reduced around 550 V-J features to about 12, which were used in a naive Bayes classifier (R e1071). The public reads were reprocessed in TCRdb via fastp at Q25 and MiXCR, keeping in-frame beta chains. Here each entry gathers all rows of one CDR3 protein and keeps the most common genes and DNA. These V and J calls originate from TCRdb's pipeline instead of the authors' own analysis. A total of around 620,000 distinct CDR3 sequences appear in this sample, about 16% of them only once. The ten largest clones capture approximately 3.8% of the sample.

Stable Graves' hyperthyroidism was defined as the absence of progression to ophthalmopathy over 18 months of follow-up. Hyperthyroidism patients were newly diagnosed, with disease duration under 2 months, and aged 18 to 65 years. Exclusion was applied to patients with uncontrolled infections, other autoimmune diseases, pregnancy or lactation. Clinical symptoms, serum thyroxine and TRAb, thyroid ultrasound, and orbital computed tomography formed the basis for the diagnoses. PBMCs were separated from under 11 ml of fresh peripheral blood using Ficoll-Paque density gradient centrifugation. Total RNA was extracted with Trizol reagent, and quality was checked on an Agilent 2100 Bioanalyzer. The CDR3 is 12 residues long, counting both termini. The entry retains the CDR3 DNA only, 36 bases that are in frame from base 1. V lost 6 bases and J lost 2 bases; the stretch between them is 6 bases long. From a lookup of the germline V gene (reference sequence), CDR1 and CDR2 are LGHDT and YNNKEL.

This sample is drawn from a study of T cells in Graves' hyperthyroidism and ophthalmopathy (dated by TCRdb to between 2018 and 2021). For the wider study: Peripheral blood samples were taken at initial diagnosis, before any treatment was given. The approximately 98 discovery patients were randomly divided into training and test sets at a 7:3 ratio. After blood sampling, hyperthyroidism patients were treated with methimazole at a starting dose of 30 mg daily, and ophthalmopathy patients were treated with high-dose intravenous methylprednisolone. Thyroid tissue and blood T-cell repertoires from about six Graves' hyperthyroidism patients were also compared in the study. A discovery cohort of about a hundred patients, approximately 44 with Graves' ophthalmopathy and over 55 with stable Graves' hyperthyroidism, was used to find distinguishing TCR V-J signatures. The paper describes TCR Vbeta CDR3 sequencing of about 140 peripheral blood samples, made up of 43 ophthalmopathy patients, approximately 73 hyperthyroidism patients and roughly 17 progressor patients. Prospective prediction of ophthalmopathy was tested in an independent validation cohort consisting of about 20 hyperthyroidism patients and around 17 patients who later progressed to ophthalmopathy. General study outcomes and caveats: No statistical method was used to fix the sample size in advance, and group allocation was not hidden from the investigators. In validation, the model predicted progression to ophthalmopathy with over 65% sensitivity and roughly 75% specificity, a median of 6.5 months before onset. A model built on a 13 V-J signature distinguished ophthalmopathy from stable hyperthyroidism, reaching over 85% sensitivity and about 81% specificity in cross-validation and 80%/75% in testing. Most expanded thyroid clonotypes (frequency above 0.001) were also detected in blood, suggesting blood repertoires may reflect thyroid immune responses.

This clonotype was sampled from a woman younger than 45 with Graves' hyperthyroidism. Source material: blood. Rearrangement joined TRBV3-1 to TRBJ2-3, with the D gene not clear enough to name. The DNA sequence is as follows: TGTGCCAGCAGTTTTTCCACAGATACGCAGTATCTT. Its protein reads: CASSFSTDTQYL.